These T cell receptor beta chains were read from a single sample in a study of CD8 T cells in Susac syndrome. TCRdb re-analysed the immunoSEQ multiplex PCR reads in MiXCR, keeping a single row per CDR3 protein. The sample yields 75,000 to 95,000 distinct CDR3 sequences, just under 95% seen once. The sequencing input was CD8+ T cells from PBMCs. The receptors derive from a human donor with Susac syndrome. CDR3s include the opening cysteine and the closing phenylalanine or tryptophan. Fields, in order: clone size, J gene, D gene, V gene, CDR3 protein, CDR3 DNA. D genes are given only for firm matches. Clone size is stated in some rows and not others, as once, few, many or a class when expanded.

clone_size: NA; j_call: TRBJ1-1; d_call: TRBD1; v_call: TRBV20-1; cdr3_aa: CSARQGAGPRVEAFF; cdr3_nt: TGCAGTGCCAGACAGGGGGCCGGGCCTAGGGTAGAAGCTTTCTTT
clone_size: once; j_call: TRBJ1-2; d_call: NA; v_call: TRBV29-1; cdr3_aa: CSVDQSEQIPYGYTF; cdr3_nt: TGCAGCGTTGACCAGAGCGAGCAGATTCCCTATGGCTACACCTTC
clone_size: NA; j_call: TRBJ2-3; d_call: NA; v_call: TRBV5-1; cdr3_aa: CASSLELPPTDTQYF; cdr3_nt: TGCGCCAGCAGCTTGGAACTACCGCCCACAGATACGCAGTATTTT
clone_size: NA; j_call: TRBJ2-3; d_call: NA; v_call: TRBV29-1; cdr3_aa: CSTPGRAADTQYF; cdr3_nt: TGCAGCACCCCAGGCAGGGCAGCAGATACGCAGTATTTT
clone_size: NA; j_call: TRBJ2-1; d_call: TRBD1; v_call: TRBV9; cdr3_aa: CASSVVGTGPLAFEQFF; cdr3_nt: TGTGCCAGCAGCGTAGTGGGGACAGGGCCCCTCGCTTTTGAGCAGTTCTTC
clone_size: NA; j_call: TRBJ2-7; d_call: TRBD2; v_call: TRBV20-1; cdr3_aa: CSARDNGGSYEQYF; cdr3_nt: TGCAGTGCTAGAGATAACGGCGGGAGCTACGAGCAGTACTTC
clone_size: NA; j_call: TRBJ2-1; d_call: TRBD2; v_call: TRBV13; cdr3_aa: CASGGLAGGPHEQFF; cdr3_nt: TGTGCCAGCGGGGGACTAGCGGGAGGGCCTCATGAGCAGTTCTTC
clone_size: NA; j_call: TRBJ2-1; d_call: NA; v_call: TRBV12-3/TRBV12-4; cdr3_aa: CASGQAPVNEQFF; cdr3_nt: TGTGCCAGCGGCCAGGCCCCGGTCAATGAGCAGTTCTTC
clone_size: NA; j_call: TRBJ2-1; d_call: TRBD2; v_call: TRBV4-1; cdr3_aa: CASGTSGGNEQFF; cdr3_nt: TGCGCCAGCGGGACTAGCGGAGGGAATGAGCAGTTCTTC
clone_size: NA; j_call: TRBJ2-3; d_call: NA; v_call: TRBV9; cdr3_aa: CASSDGDTQYF; cdr3_nt: TGTGCCAGCAGCGACGGAGATACGCAGTATTTT
clone_size: NA; j_call: TRBJ2-7; d_call: TRBD1; v_call: TRBV7-9; cdr3_aa: CASSLGTGGLDEQYF; cdr3_nt: TGTGCCAGCAGCTTGGGGACAGGGGGTTTAGACGAGCAGTACTTC
clone_size: NA; j_call: TRBJ1-2; d_call: NA; v_call: TRBV7-9; cdr3_aa: CASSGTQIYGYTF; cdr3_nt: TGTGCCAGCAGCGGGACCCAGATCTATGGCTACACCTTC
clone_size: once; j_call: TRBJ2-7; d_call: TRBD2; v_call: TRBV30; cdr3_aa: CAWSVGGEYEQYF; cdr3_nt: TGTGCCTGGAGTGTTGGGGGGGAATACGAGCAGTACTTC
clone_size: once; j_call: TRBJ2-7; d_call: NA; v_call: TRBV29-1; cdr3_aa: CSVPGPRPYEQYF; cdr3_nt: TGCAGCGTCCCGGGCCCACGCCCCTACGAGCAGTACTTC
clone_size: NA; j_call: TRBJ2-3; d_call: NA; v_call: TRBV9; cdr3_aa: CASSVEERGKSSTDTQYF; cdr3_nt: TGTGCCAGCAGCGTAGAGGAACGAGGGAAATCTAGCACAGATACGCAGTATTTT
clone_size: NA; j_call: TRBJ2-1; d_call: NA; v_call: TRBV14; cdr3_aa: CASSLAGLHNEQFF; cdr3_nt: TGTGCCAGCAGCCTGGCCGGGCTCCACAATGAGCAGTTCTTC
clone_size: once; j_call: TRBJ1-1; d_call: TRBD1; v_call: TRBV15; cdr3_aa: CATSTRQGGPFEAFF; cdr3_nt: TGTGCCACCAGCACCCGACAGGGGGGACCGTTTGAAGCTTTCTTT
clone_size: once; j_call: TRBJ2-7; d_call: NA; v_call: TRBV5-1; cdr3_aa: CASSLAPGQDEQYF; cdr3_nt: TGCGCCAGCAGCTTGGCCCCAGGTCAGGACGAGCAGTACTTC
clone_size: NA; j_call: TRBJ2-5; d_call: TRBD2; v_call: TRBV9; cdr3_aa: CASSARLAGNQETQYF; cdr3_nt: TGTGCCAGCAGCGCCCGACTAGCGGGTAACCAAGAGACCCAGTACTTC
clone_size: NA; j_call: TRBJ2-1; d_call: TRBD2; v_call: TRBV29-1; cdr3_aa: CSVEGLAGKLNNEQFF; cdr3_nt: TGCAGCGTTGAGGGACTAGCGGGAAAGTTGAACAATGAGCAGTTCTTC
clone_size: once; j_call: TRBJ2-3; d_call: NA; v_call: TRBV30; cdr3_aa: CAWSRSSSTDTQYF; cdr3_nt: TGTGCCTGGAGCCGGAGCTCTAGCACAGATACGCAGTATTTT
clone_size: NA; j_call: TRBJ2-7; d_call: NA; v_call: TRBV5-6; cdr3_aa: CASSLGQSPYEQYF; cdr3_nt: TGTGCCAGCAGCTTGGGTCAAAGCCCCTACGAGCAGTACTTC
clone_size: NA; j_call: TRBJ1-4; d_call: NA; v_call: TRBV3-1; cdr3_aa: CASSQDTWGTNEKLFF; cdr3_nt: TGTGCCAGCAGCCAAGACACTTGGGGAACTAATGAAAAACTGTTTTTT
clone_size: NA; j_call: TRBJ1-2; d_call: NA; v_call: TRBV13; cdr3_aa: CASRVGSHGGYTF; cdr3_nt: TGTGCCAGCAGGGTAGGATCGCACGGGGGCTACACCTTC
clone_size: NA; j_call: TRBJ1-2; d_call: TRBD1; v_call: TRBV28; cdr3_aa: CASSWTGPWYGYTF; cdr3_nt: TGTGCCAGCAGTTGGACAGGTCCATGGTATGGCTACACCTTC
clone_size: NA; j_call: TRBJ2-5; d_call: NA; v_call: TRBV29-1; cdr3_aa: CSVQYQETQYF; cdr3_nt: TGCAGCGTGCAGTACCAAGAGACCCAGTACTTC
clone_size: NA; j_call: TRBJ2-1; d_call: TRBD2; v_call: TRBV30; cdr3_aa: CAWSGGSGSNEQFF; cdr3_nt: TGTGCCTGGAGTGGTGGTAGCGGGAGCAATGAGCAGTTCTTC
clone_size: NA; j_call: TRBJ2-7; d_call: NA; v_call: TRBV10-3; cdr3_aa: CAISESKSRDEQYF; cdr3_nt: TGTGCCATCAGTGAGTCGAAAAGCCGTGACGAGCAGTACTTC
clone_size: NA; j_call: TRBJ2-1; d_call: NA; v_call: TRBV2; cdr3_aa: CATRLIYNEQFF; cdr3_nt: TGTGCCACTCGCCTAATCTACAATGAGCAGTTCTTC
clone_size: NA; j_call: TRBJ2-7; d_call: NA; v_call: TRBV2; cdr3_aa: CASSEGFRGAAQYF; cdr3_nt: TGTGCCAGCAGTGAAGGGTTCAGGGGTGCAGCGCAGTACTTC
clone_size: NA; j_call: TRBJ1-1; d_call: NA; v_call: TRBV13; cdr3_aa: CASSLEHSNAFF; cdr3_nt: TGTGCCAGCAGCTTAGAGCACAGTAACGCTTTCTTT
clone_size: NA; j_call: TRBJ2-1; d_call: TRBD2; v_call: TRBV20-1; cdr3_aa: CSATQGLAVYNEQFF; cdr3_nt: TGCAGTGCTACCCAGGGACTAGCGGTATACAATGAGCAGTTCTTC
clone_size: NA; j_call: TRBJ1-3; d_call: NA; v_call: TRBV30; cdr3_aa: CAWSKAGAGNTIYF; cdr3_nt: TGTGCCTGGAGTAAAGCAGGGGCGGGAAACACCATATATTTT
clone_size: NA; j_call: TRBJ1-5; d_call: NA; v_call: TRBV20-1; cdr3_aa: CSARRNQPQHF; cdr3_nt: TGCAGTGCTAGGCGGAATCAGCCCCAGCATTTT
clone_size: NA; j_call: TRBJ2-7; d_call: NA; v_call: TRBV28; cdr3_aa: CASSFGQEPYYEQYF; cdr3_nt: TGTGCCAGCAGTTTTGGGCAGGAACCATACTACGAGCAGTACTTC
clone_size: NA; j_call: TRBJ2-7; d_call: NA; v_call: TRBV9; cdr3_aa: CASSGGPKYEQYF; cdr3_nt: TGTGCCAGCAGCGGGGGACCAAAATACGAGCAGTACTTC
clone_size: NA; j_call: TRBJ2-5; d_call: TRBD1; v_call: TRBV9; cdr3_aa: CASSVDGTGGEETQYF; cdr3_nt: TGTGCCAGCAGCGTAGATGGGACAGGGGGCGAGGAGACCCAGTACTTC
clone_size: NA; j_call: TRBJ2-1; d_call: TRBD2; v_call: TRBV27; cdr3_aa: CASSSTSGTYNEQFF; cdr3_nt: TGTGCCAGCAGTTCCACTAGCGGGACCTACAATGAGCAGTTCTTC
clone_size: NA; j_call: TRBJ2-4; d_call: TRBD1; v_call: TRBV14; cdr3_aa: CASSPGQAVAKNIQYF; cdr3_nt: TGTGCCAGCAGCCCTGGACAGGCCGTAGCCAAAAACATTCAGTACTTC
clone_size: NA; j_call: TRBJ2-1; d_call: NA; v_call: TRBV7-9; cdr3_aa: CASSVTPGTPSYNEQFF; cdr3_nt: TGTGCCAGCAGTGTGACCCCGGGGACTCCATCCTACAATGAGCAGTTCTTC
clone_size: NA; j_call: TRBJ2-2; d_call: NA; v_call: TRBV20-1; cdr3_aa: CSARLAGELFF; cdr3_nt: TGCAGTGCTAGATTAGCCGGGGAGCTGTTTTTT
clone_size: NA; j_call: TRBJ2-5; d_call: NA; v_call: TRBV19; cdr3_aa: CASSLFQTDYQETQYF; cdr3_nt: TGTGCCAGTAGTCTATTTCAGACCGATTACCAAGAGACCCAGTACTTC
clone_size: NA; j_call: TRBJ2-7; d_call: NA; v_call: TRBV30; cdr3_aa: CAWSVGAGGDEQYF; cdr3_nt: TGTGCCTGGAGTGTAGGGGCAGGCGGAGACGAGCAGTACTTC
clone_size: NA; j_call: TRBJ2-5; d_call: TRBD1; v_call: TRBV7-9; cdr3_aa: CASSFIWTGSQETQYF; cdr3_nt: TGTGCCAGCAGCTTTATATGGACAGGATCCCAAGAGACCCAGTACTTC
clone_size: NA; j_call: TRBJ1-2; d_call: TRBD1; v_call: TRBV7-9; cdr3_aa: CASSSGTDIYGYTF; cdr3_nt: TGTGCCAGCAGCTCCGGGACAGATATCTATGGCTACACCTTC
clone_size: NA; j_call: TRBJ2-1; d_call: NA; v_call: TRBV9; cdr3_aa: CASSVVLYGNEQFF; cdr3_nt: TGTGCCAGCAGCGTAGTGCTTTATGGGAATGAGCAGTTCTTC
clone_size: NA; j_call: TRBJ2-1; d_call: TRBD2; v_call: TRBV20-1; cdr3_aa: CSARDRASGSYNEQFF; cdr3_nt: TGCAGTGCTAGAGATCGCGCTAGCGGGTCCTACAATGAGCAGTTCTTC
clone_size: NA; j_call: TRBJ2-1; d_call: TRBD2; v_call: TRBV5-1; cdr3_aa: CASSLETSEYNEQFF; cdr3_nt: TGCGCCAGCAGCTTGGAGACTAGCGAATACAATGAGCAGTTCTTC
clone_size: NA; j_call: TRBJ2-2; d_call: NA; v_call: TRBV4-1; cdr3_aa: CASSQQRTNTGELFF; cdr3_nt: TGCGCCAGCAGCCAACAGCGGACGAACACCGGGGAGCTGTTTTTT
clone_size: NA; j_call: TRBJ1-1; d_call: NA; v_call: TRBV9; cdr3_aa: CASSPKTGPNTEAFF; cdr3_nt: TGTGCCAGCAGCCCAAAGACAGGCCCGAACACTGAAGCTTTCTTT
clone_size: NA; j_call: TRBJ1-5; d_call: NA; v_call: TRBV19; cdr3_aa: CASSIWGGNQPQHF; cdr3_nt: TGTGCCAGTAGTATCTGGGGAGGCAATCAGCCCCAGCATTTT
clone_size: NA; j_call: TRBJ2-7; d_call: TRBD2; v_call: TRBV4-1; cdr3_aa: CASSQPLAGPSYEQYF; cdr3_nt: TGCGCCAGCAGCCAACCTCTAGCGGGCCCGTCCTACGAGCAGTACTTC
clone_size: NA; j_call: TRBJ2-1; d_call: TRBD2; v_call: TRBV13; cdr3_aa: CASSFGLAGVGRSYNEQFF; cdr3_nt: TGTGCCAGCAGCTTTGGACTAGCGGGAGTGGGTAGATCCTACAATGAGCAGTTCTTC
clone_size: NA; j_call: TRBJ2-1; d_call: TRBD2; v_call: TRBV29-1; cdr3_aa: CSVGIAGYNEQFF; cdr3_nt: TGCAGCGTTGGAATAGCGGGCTACAATGAGCAGTTCTTC
clone_size: NA; j_call: TRBJ2-1; d_call: TRBD2; v_call: TRBV11-1; cdr3_aa: CASSLGLAGPTPPFF; cdr3_nt: TGTGCCAGCAGCTTAGGACTAGCGGGACCCACTCCTCCGTTCTTC
clone_size: NA; j_call: TRBJ2-7; d_call: NA; v_call: TRBV28; cdr3_aa: CASSQTSYEQYF; cdr3_nt: TGTGCCAGCAGTCAGACAAGTTACGAGCAGTACTTC